This entry is about one T cell receptor beta chain. The sample comes from a study of radiotherapy plus CTLA-4 blockade in lung cancer. The CDR3 length is 17 residues. Per the germline V gene, CDR1 is SGHRS and CDR2 is YFSETQ. Trimming removed 0 bases from V and 4 bases from J; junction bases left unmatched: 9. Only in-frame clones appear in the TCRdb table, and some are missing; sequencing was by immunoSEQ multiplex PCR. The sample contains 81,000 or so clones, around 84% of which appear only once. The chain is built from TRBV5-1 and TRBJ2-7, with 11 bases that match TRBD2. The receptor was isolated from a human donor with non-small cell lung cancer who had stable disease on radiotherapy plus ipilimumab. The sample consisted of peripheral blood, taken from a patient treated with radiotherapy plus ipilimumab. CDR3 protein: CASSLASGLAGGYEQYF. In DNA, the CDR3 is TGCGCCAGCAGCTTGGCCTCTGGTCTAGCGGGAGGATACGAGCAGTACTTC.